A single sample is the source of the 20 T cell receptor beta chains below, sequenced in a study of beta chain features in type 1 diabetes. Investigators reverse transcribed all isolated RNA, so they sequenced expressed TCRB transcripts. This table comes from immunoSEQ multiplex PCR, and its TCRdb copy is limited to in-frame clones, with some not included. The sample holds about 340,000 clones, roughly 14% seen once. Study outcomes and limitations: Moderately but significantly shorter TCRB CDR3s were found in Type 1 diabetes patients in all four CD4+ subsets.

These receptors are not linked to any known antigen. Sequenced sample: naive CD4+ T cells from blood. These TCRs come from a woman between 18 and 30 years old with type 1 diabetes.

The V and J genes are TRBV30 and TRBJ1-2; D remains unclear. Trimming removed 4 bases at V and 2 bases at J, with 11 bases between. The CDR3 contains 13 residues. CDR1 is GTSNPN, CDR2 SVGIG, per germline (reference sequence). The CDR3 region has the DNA TGTGCCTGGATAACCGAGAAGAACTATGGCTACACCTTC. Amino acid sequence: CAWITEKNYGYTF.

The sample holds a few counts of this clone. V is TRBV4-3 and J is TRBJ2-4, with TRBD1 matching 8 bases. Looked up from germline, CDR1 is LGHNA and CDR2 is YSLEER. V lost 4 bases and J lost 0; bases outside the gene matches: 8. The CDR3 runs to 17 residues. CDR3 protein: CASSPDRGRLAKNIQYF. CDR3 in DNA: TGCGCCAGCAGCCCAGACAGGGGAAGGCTAGCCAAAAACATTCAGTACTTC.

CDR3 sequence: CSANRGEAFF. CDR3 sequence (DNA): TGCAGTGCTAATCGGGGTGAAGCTTTCTTT. The V call is TRBV20-1, the J call TRBJ1-1; D gene uncertain. The CDR3 length is 10 residues. Germline V lookup: CDR1 DFQATT, CDR2 SNEGSKA (reference sequence). Between the trimmed V and J ends, which lost 4 bases and 7 bases, there was a span of 7 bases.

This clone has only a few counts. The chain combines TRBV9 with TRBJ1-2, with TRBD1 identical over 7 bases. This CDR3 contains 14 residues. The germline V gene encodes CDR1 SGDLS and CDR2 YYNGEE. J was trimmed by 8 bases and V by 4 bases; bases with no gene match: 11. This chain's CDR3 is CASSRDSIQRGYTF. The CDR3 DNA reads TGTGCCAGCAGCAGGGACAGTATTCAACGGGGCTACACCTTC.

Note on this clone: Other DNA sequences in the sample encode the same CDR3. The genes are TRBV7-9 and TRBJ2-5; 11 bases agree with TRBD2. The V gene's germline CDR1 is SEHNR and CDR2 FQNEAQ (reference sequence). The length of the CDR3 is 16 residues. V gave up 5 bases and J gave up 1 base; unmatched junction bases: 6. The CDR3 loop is CASSLGLAGSQETQYF. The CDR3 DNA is TGTGCCAGCAGCCTCGGACTAGCGGGCTCCCAAGAGACCCAGTACTTC.

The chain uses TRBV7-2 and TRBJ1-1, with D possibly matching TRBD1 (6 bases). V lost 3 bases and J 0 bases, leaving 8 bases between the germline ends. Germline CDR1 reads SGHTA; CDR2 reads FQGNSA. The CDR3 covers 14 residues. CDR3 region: CASSLDSMNTEAFF. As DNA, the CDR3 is TGTGCCAGCAGCTTGGACAGCATGAACACTGAAGCTTTCTTT.

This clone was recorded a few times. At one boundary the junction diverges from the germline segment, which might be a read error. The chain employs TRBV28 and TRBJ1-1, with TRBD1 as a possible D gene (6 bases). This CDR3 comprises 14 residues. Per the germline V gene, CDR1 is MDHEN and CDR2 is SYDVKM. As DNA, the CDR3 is TGTGCCAGCAGTCCTACAGGGATGAAGACTGAAGCTTTCTTT. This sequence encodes CASSPTGMKTEAFF.

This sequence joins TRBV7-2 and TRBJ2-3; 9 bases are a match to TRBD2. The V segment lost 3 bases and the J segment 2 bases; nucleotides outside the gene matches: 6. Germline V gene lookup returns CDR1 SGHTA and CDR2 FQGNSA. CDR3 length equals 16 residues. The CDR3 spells CASSFIAGDFTDTQYF. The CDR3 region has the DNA TGTGCCAGCAGCTTTATAGCGGGAGATTTCACAGATACGCAGTATTTT. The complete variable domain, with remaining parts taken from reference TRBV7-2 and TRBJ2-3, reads GAGVSQSPSNKVTEKGKDVELRCDPISGHTALYWYRQSLGQGLEFLIYFQGNSAPDKSGLPSDRFSAERTGGSVSTLTIQRTQQEDSAVYLCASSFIAGDFTDTQYFGPGTRLTVL.

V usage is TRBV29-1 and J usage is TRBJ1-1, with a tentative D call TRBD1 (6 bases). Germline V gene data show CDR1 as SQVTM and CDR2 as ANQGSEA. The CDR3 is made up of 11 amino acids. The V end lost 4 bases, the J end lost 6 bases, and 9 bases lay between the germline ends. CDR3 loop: CSVVGQSEAFF. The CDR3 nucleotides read TGCAGCGTTGTAGGACAGTCTGAAGCTTTCTTT.

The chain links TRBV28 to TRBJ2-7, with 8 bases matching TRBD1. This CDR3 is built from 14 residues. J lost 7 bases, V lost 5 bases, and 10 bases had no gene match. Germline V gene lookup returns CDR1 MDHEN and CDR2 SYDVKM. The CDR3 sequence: CASSRPGQVWEQYF. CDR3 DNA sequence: TGTGCCAGCAGTCGCCCGGGACAGGTCTGGGAGCAGTACTTC.

The CDR3 nucleotides read TGTGCCAGCAGCTTGAGGGGGACACACTCCTACGAGCAGTACGTC. Its translation is CASSLRGTHSYEQYV. V is TRBV5-6 and J is TRBJ2-7; tentative D call: TRBD1 (6 bases). V was pared by 1 base and J by 0 bases, with 11 bases between. This CDR3 is built from 15 residues. The germline CDR1 and CDR2 sequences are SGHDT and YYEEEE.

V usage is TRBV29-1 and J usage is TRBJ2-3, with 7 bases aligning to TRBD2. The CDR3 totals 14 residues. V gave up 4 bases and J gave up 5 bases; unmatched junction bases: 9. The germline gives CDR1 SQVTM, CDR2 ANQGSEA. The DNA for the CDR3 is TGCAGCGTTGGCTTACGACTAGCCCTAGATACGCAGTATTTT. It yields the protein CSVGLRLALDTQYF.

CDR3: CASTPGQGYEQYF. The CDR3 bases are TGCGCCAGCACCCCGGGACAGGGCTACGAGCAGTACTTC. The chain couples TRBV5-1 to TRBJ2-7; TRBD1 aligns across 9 bases. The germline gives CDR1 SGHRS, CDR2 YFSETQ. The CDR3 is 13 amino acids. V lost 6 bases and J lost 3; bases outside the gene matches: 4.

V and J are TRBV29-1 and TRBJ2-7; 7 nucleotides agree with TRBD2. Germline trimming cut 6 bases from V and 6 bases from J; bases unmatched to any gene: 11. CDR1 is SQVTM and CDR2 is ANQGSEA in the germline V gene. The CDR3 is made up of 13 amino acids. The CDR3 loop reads CSVDPGTTFEQYV. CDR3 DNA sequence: TGCAGCGTCGACCCCGGGACTACCTTCGAGCAGTACGTC.

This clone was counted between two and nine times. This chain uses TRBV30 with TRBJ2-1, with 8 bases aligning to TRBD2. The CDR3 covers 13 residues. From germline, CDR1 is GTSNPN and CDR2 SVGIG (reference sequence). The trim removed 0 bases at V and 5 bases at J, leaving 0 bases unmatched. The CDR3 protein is CAWSVLADNEQFF. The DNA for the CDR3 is TGTGCCTGGAGTGTACTAGCGGACAATGAGCAGTTCTTC.

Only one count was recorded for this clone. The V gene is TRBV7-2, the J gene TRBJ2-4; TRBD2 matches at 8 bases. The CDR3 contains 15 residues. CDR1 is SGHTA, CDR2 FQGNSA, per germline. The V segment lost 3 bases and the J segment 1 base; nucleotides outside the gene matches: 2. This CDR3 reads CASSFRLAAKNIQYF. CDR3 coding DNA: TGTGCCAGCAGCTTCCGACTAGCGGCCAAAAACATTCAGTACTTC.

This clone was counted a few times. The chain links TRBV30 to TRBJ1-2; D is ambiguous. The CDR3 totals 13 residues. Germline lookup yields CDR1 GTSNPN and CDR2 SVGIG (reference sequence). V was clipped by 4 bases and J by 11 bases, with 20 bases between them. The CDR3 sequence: CAWTFPGSREYTF. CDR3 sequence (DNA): TGTGCCTGGACCTTCCCCGGGTCGAGAGAATACACCTTC.

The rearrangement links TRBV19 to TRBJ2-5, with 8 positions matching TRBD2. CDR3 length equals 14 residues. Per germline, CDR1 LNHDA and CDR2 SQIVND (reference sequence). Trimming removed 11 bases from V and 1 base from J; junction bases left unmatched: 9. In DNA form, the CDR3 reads TGTGCCTCCAGTCCTAGCGGGCTCCAAGAGACCCAGTACTTC. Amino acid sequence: CASSPSGLQETQYF.

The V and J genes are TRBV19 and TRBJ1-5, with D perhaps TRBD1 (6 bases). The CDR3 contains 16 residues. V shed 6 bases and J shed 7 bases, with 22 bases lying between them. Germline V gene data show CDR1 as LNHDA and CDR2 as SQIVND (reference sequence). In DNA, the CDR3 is TGTGCCAGTAGCAACCGGGACACAGGAAGTAAGCAGCCCCAGCATTTT. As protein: CASSNRDTGSKQPQHF.

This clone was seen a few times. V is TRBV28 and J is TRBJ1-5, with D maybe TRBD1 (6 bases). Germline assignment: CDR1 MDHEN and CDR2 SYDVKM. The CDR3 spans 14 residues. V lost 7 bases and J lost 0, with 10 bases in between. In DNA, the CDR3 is TGTGCCAGCATCCAAGGGGGTAGCAATCAGCCCCAGCATTTT. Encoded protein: CASIQGGSNQPQHF.